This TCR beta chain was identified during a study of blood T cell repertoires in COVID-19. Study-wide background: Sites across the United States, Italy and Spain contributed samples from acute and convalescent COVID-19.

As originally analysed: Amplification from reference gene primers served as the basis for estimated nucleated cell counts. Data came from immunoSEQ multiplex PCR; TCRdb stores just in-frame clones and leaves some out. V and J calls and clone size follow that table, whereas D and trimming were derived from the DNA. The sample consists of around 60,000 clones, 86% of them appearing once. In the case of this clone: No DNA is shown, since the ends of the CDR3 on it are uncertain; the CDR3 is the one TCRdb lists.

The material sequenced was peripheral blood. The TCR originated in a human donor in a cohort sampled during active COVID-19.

The CDR3 loop is CASSSSGLGYNEQFF. This rearrangement joins TRBV28 to TRBJ2-1; TRBD2, as called in the table, went unchecked against the DNA. The germline V gene encodes CDR1 MDHEN and CDR2 SYDVKM. Including both end residues, the CDR3 is 15 amino acids long.